The clone carrying this TCR beta chain was seen a single time. V was shortened by 8 bases and J by 5 bases, with 11 bases between the two germline ends. Germline loops: CDR1 MNHEY, CDR2 SMNVEV (reference sequence). CDR3 size: 12 residues. Cohort 3 recovery required two negative PCRs, clearance, or symptom resolution. This specimen belongs to a study of blood T cell repertoires in COVID-19. How the authors handled the data: Counts of nucleated cells, estimated from reference gene primer amplification, were obtained. Profiling relied on immunoSEQ multiplex PCR, and the TCRdb table lists in-frame clones only, not all of them. V, J and clone size reflect that table, while D and trimming were determined from the DNA. This repertoire shows 350,000 to 550,000 clones, around 87% found once; its top ten account for about 1.1%.

The sequencing input was PBMCs or T cells enriched from blood (not recorded which). V is TRBV27 and J is TRBJ2-3, with D perhaps matching TRBD2 (6 bases). The sequence was obtained from a man in his thirties or forties who had recovered from COVID-19. DNA of the CDR3: TGTGCCAGCCGGAGGGCCGGAGATACGCAGTATTTT. This translates into CASRRAGDTQYF.